The subject of this entry is one TCR beta chain. The TCR beta CDR3 regions underwent amplification from RNA transcripts. Second-round multiplex PCR came after first-round RT-PCR with HTBI primers. MiXCR, run by TCRdb on the multiplex PCR reads, gives a single entry per CDR3 protein. Among 600,000 to 700,000 distinct CDR3 sequences listed, roughly two fifths were seen once. These data come from a study of Graves' ophthalmopathy and Graves' hyperthyroidism. Background on the study: Before any treatment was given, at initial diagnosis, peripheral blood was collected.

The study enrolled ophthalmopathy donors with moderate-to-severe activity, CAS ≥3, NOSPECS ≥4 and duration under 3 months. The diagnosis was founded upon clinical symptoms, serum thyroxine, TRAb, thyroid ultrasound and orbital computed tomography. Germline V gives CDR1 SQVTM, CDR2 ANQGSEA. The ends were cut back, 4 bases at V and 4 bases at J, with 10 bases in the middle. The CDR3 sequence is 12 residues long. This clonotype was obtained from an adult man with Graves' ophthalmopathy. The chain carries TRBV29-1 and TRBJ1-1; no definite D call. The material sequenced was peripheral blood. CDR3 loop: CSVGPEATEAFF. As DNA, the CDR3 is TGCAGCGTTGGGCCCGAGGCCACTGAAGCTTTCTTT.